Included here is one T cell receptor beta chain sequence, with context. Read coverage stops 3 residues before the CDR3 terminus; the germline J gene supplies the remainder. This specimen comes from a study of T cells in women clearing cervical HPV infection. Sequenced by immunoSEQ multiplex PCR; TCRdb stores in-frame clones only, minus some. In total, the table holds under 40,000 clones. Germline CDR1 SGHTA, CDR2 FQGNSA. CDR3 size: 14 residues. Specimen: blood buffy coat. The origin of this receptor is a woman between 18 and 70 years old with a cervical HPV16 infection that either progressed to CIN3+ or cleared (not recorded which). The chain employs TRBV7-2 and TRBJ1-2; D unclear. CDR3 region: CASSLAGRRDGYTF. Incomplete CDR3 DNA: TGTGCCAGCAGCTTAGCGGGCAGGCGCGACGGC.